Presented here are 15 T cell receptor beta chains from one specimen sequenced in a study of multiple sclerosis patients with progressive multifocal leukoencephalopathy. The repertoire was sequenced with immunoSEQ multiplex PCR; TCRdb's copy has only in-frame clones and lacks some. The sample holds 31,000 or so clones, 80% to 90% seen once. The time point is: time of PML onset. The material was PBMCs, obtained from a patient treated with natalizumab. The receptors here all came from a woman aged 40 to 55 with progressive multifocal leukoencephalopathy.

The chain recombines TRBV4-1 with TRBJ2-5; 7 nucleotides match TRBD2. The J segment lost 2 bases and the V segment lost 3 bases, leaving 6 bases of the junction unmatched. Germline-derived CDR1 and CDR2 are MGHRA and YSYEKL. CDR3 size: 15 residues. This CDR3 reads CASSHPWRGQETQYF. In DNA, the CDR3 is TGCGCCAGCAGCCACCCGTGGCGGGGGCAAGAGACCCAGTACTTC.

The chain is built from TRBV5-1 and TRBJ2-1; possibly TRBD1 for D (6 bases). V lost 2 bases, J lost 4 bases, and 10 bases lay in between. CDR1 is SGHRS and CDR2 is YFSETQ in the germline V gene. The CDR3 is 14 residues long. The CDR3 protein is CASSLGTQYNEQFF. CDR3 nucleotide sequence: TGCGCCAGCAGCTTAGGGACACAATACAATGAGCAGTTCTTC.

The rearrangement uses TRBV9 and TRBJ2-3; no clear D gene. Germline V gene lookup returns CDR1 SGDLS and CDR2 YYNGEE. This CDR3 comprises 16 residues. V was trimmed by 0 bases and J by 0 bases, leaving 11 bases between them. The CDR3 region is CASSVGPSRSTDTQYF. For the CDR3, the DNA is TGTGCCAGCAGCGTAGGACCTTCTAGGAGCACAGATACGCAGTATTTT.

The gene calls are TRBV6-5 and TRBJ1-3, with D uncertain. Germline V gives CDR1 MNHEY, CDR2 SVGAGI. The CDR3 totals 15 residues. V was clipped by 2 bases and J by 0 bases, with 8 bases between them. The CDR3 region is CASSYGLPSGNTIYF. The CDR3 DNA reads TGTGCCAGCAGTTACGGGCTGCCCTCTGGAAACACCATATATTTT.

The CDR3 is CASSQDLFRGQDGRTQHF. Written as DNA, the CDR3 is TGCGCCAGCAGCCAAGATCTTTTCCGGGGCCAGGATGGTCGGACCCAGCATTTT. The V and J genes are TRBV4-3 and TRBJ1-5; D is perhaps TRBD1 (5 bases). Germline-derived CDR1 and CDR2 are LGHNA and YSLEER. V was clipped by 0 bases and J by 11 bases, with 26 bases between them. The CDR3 has 18 residues.

This clone has only a few counts. This chain connects TRBV2 to TRBJ1-6, with D uncertain. CDR3 size: 11 residues. V lost 10 bases and J lost 9, with 10 bases in between. Germline V gives CDR1 SNHLY, CDR2 FYNNEI. The CDR3 is CANSRISPLHF. CDR3 DNA: TGTGCCAACAGCAGAATTTCACCCCTCCACTTT.

The genes are TRBV6-5 and TRBJ1-1, with D possibly matching TRBD1 (5 bases). This CDR3 is 15 amino acids long. Germline loops: CDR1 MNHEY, CDR2 SVGAGI. The V gene lost 0 bases and the J gene lost 1 base, with 9 bases spanning the gap. The CDR3 loop is CASSYSRTPNTEAFF. CDR3 in DNA: TGTGCCAGCAGTTACTCGAGGACACCGAACACTGAAGCTTTCTTT.

The chain links TRBV7-8 to TRBJ2-7; TRBD1 might be the D (6 bases). This CDR3 is built from 12 residues. Germline CDR1 reads SGHVS; CDR2 reads FQNEAQ. The CDR3 is CATGTPTYEQYF. The CDR3 DNA follows: TGTGCTACCGGGACACCCACCTACGAGCAGTACTTC.

The chain is built from TRBV19 and TRBJ2-2, with 7 positions matching TRBD2. The germline V gene encodes CDR1 LNHDA and CDR2 SQIVND (reference sequence). The ends lost 0 bases at V and 6 bases at J; junction bases unmatched: 4. The CDR3 contains 15 residues. The CDR3, as DNA: TGTGCCAGTAGTATAGAGGGCGGACTAGCCGGGGAGCTGTTTTTT. It is translated as CASSIEGGLAGELFF.

This chain links TRBV6-6 with TRBJ2-1, with 8 bases matching TRBD1. V gave up 7 bases and J gave up 7 bases; unmatched junction bases: 15. The germline V gene has CDR1 MNHNY and CDR2 SVGAGI (reference sequence). This CDR3 has 16 amino acids. DNA of the CDR3: TGTGCCAGCATGTGGGGATTCGACAGGGGATCAAATGAGCAGTTCTTC. Translating gives CASMWGFDRGSNEQFF.

The chain links TRBV19 to TRBJ2-7, with D maybe TRBD1 (7 bases). Germline V gene data show CDR1 as LNHDA and CDR2 as SQIVND (reference sequence). This CDR3 comprises 15 residues. V was pared by 3 bases and J by 1 base, with 13 bases between. The chain's CDR3 is CASSIRAGGSYEQYF. CDR3 in DNA: TGTGCCAGTAGTATTAGGGCAGGGGGGTCCTACGAGCAGTACTTC.

The J gene is TRBJ2-1, the V gene TRBV5-4; tentative D call: TRBD1 (5 bases). V was clipped by 1 base and J by 5 bases, with 7 bases between them. The germline V gene has CDR1 SGHNT and CDR2 YYREEE (reference sequence). CDR3 size: 13 residues. The CDR3 protein is CASSLTGDNEQFF. CDR3 DNA sequence: TGTGCCAGCAGCTTGACAGGCGACAATGAGCAGTTCTTC. Supplemented by reference TRBV5-4 and TRBJ2-1, the full variable domain reads ETGVTQSPTHLIKTRGQQVTLRCSSQSGHNTVSWYQQALGQGPQFIFQYYREEENGRGNFPPRFSGLQFPNYSSELNVNALELDDSALYLCASSLTGDNEQFFGPGTRLTVL.

The CDR3 nucleotides are TGTGCCAGCAGTTACGACGCACTCTCTGGAAACACCATATATTTT. Its protein product is CASSYDALSGNTIYF. This chain links TRBV6-6 with TRBJ1-3, with D uncertain. Germline CDR1 is MNHNY and CDR2 is SVGAGI (reference sequence). The germline V and J ends were trimmed by 2 bases and 0 bases, with 8 bases remaining between them. CDR3 length: 15 residues.

This clone was seen only once. CDR3 DNA: TGTGCCAGCAGCTTGAGGGCGGGGTCCTACGAGCAGTACTTC. It encodes CASSLRAGSYEQYF. The chain links TRBV5-4 to TRBJ2-7, with a weak D call TRBD2 (6 bases). CDR1 is SGHNT, CDR2 YYREEE, per germline (reference sequence). Trimming stripped 1 base from V and 1 base from J, with 9 bases between. The length of the CDR3 is 14 residues.

The gene calls are TRBV4-2 and TRBJ2-5; 7 nucleotides line up with TRBD2. The V gene's germline CDR1 is LGHNA and CDR2 YNFKEQ. The CDR3 has 14 amino acids. Trimming cost V 3 bases and J 4 bases; bases outside gene matches: 5. In DNA form, the CDR3 reads TGTGCCAGCAGCCAGATGGGGGAGGGAGAGACCCAGTACTTC. This encodes CASSQMGEGETQYF.